The rows below give T cell receptor beta chains drawn from one sample of a study of cytomegalovirus exposure and HLA in healthy donors. Sequencing was performed with immunoSEQ multiplex PCR; in TCRdb, only in-frame clones are kept and a portion is missing. This sample has about 110,000 clones; more than 90% occur once, and the top ten carry roughly 0.7%. The sample comprised PBMCs. Source of these receptors: a woman aged 18-29 years in good health and CMV-seronegative. The conserved cysteine and the conserved F or W are not part of the CDR3 here. A D gene is named only where the DNA matches it firmly.

V gene	J gene	D gene	CDR3 protein
TRBV28	TRBJ2-1	TRBD1	ASSHRGSYNEQF
TRBV7-9	TRBJ2-7	NA	ASSSTTNPYEQY
TRBV28	TRBJ2-7	TRBD1	ASSPRTGGKDEQY
TRBV5-8	TRBJ2-3	TRBD2	ASSPGTSGGMDTQY
TRBV6-6	TRBJ1-4	NA	ASRAGGEKLF
TRBV6-6	TRBJ1-2	NA	ASNKQGANYGYT
TRBV19	TRBJ1-5	NA	ASSIPGVPQH
TRBV4-3	TRBJ2-7	TRBD1	ASSQARQGYEQY
TRBV4-2	TRBJ1-6	NA	ASSSRGGVQNSPLH
TRBV23-1	TRBJ1-2	NA	ASSQIRGGIGYGYT
TRBV6-5	TRBJ2-1	NA	ASRIASSSYNEQF
TRBV29-1	TRBJ2-7	NA	SVATGKPFYEQY
TRBV7-9	TRBJ1-2	TRBD1	ASSLGDRGYT
TRBV4-2	TRBJ1-1	NA	ASSQVQGNTEAF
TRBV15	TRBJ2-7	NA	ATSRDLSGSNEQY
TRBV9	TRBJ2-2	NA	ASSGGAPNTGELF
TRBV6-1	TRBJ1-2	NA	ASSDFGVSNYGYT
TRBV6-4	TRBJ1-6	NA	ASSYDSGVGAPLH
TRBV19	TRBJ2-7	TRBD1	ASSTRQGYYEQY
TRBV27	TRBJ1-2	NA	ASSQNGNLLLPNYGYT
TRBV4-1	TRBJ2-1	NA	ASSQGQAQGYNEQF
TRBV5-8	TRBJ2-1	TRBD1	ASRPKDRAKEQF
TRBV7-3	TRBJ2-2	NA	ASSLNPRQGVPNTGELF
TRBV7-2	TRBJ2-1	NA	ASSPGLLNYNEQF
TRBV7-8	TRBJ2-1	NA	ASSLAPGHRFYNEQF
TRBV14	TRBJ1-2	TRBD1	ASSPRTGPRFGYT
TRBV6-4	TRBJ2-7	NA	ASSQSHGGSYEQY
TRBV28	TRBJ2-3	TRBD1	ASRSGTGGTDTQY
TRBV19	TRBJ1-3	TRBD1	ASSSRGQGGSGNTIY
TRBV9	TRBJ1-3	TRBD1	ASSVETGGYGNTIY
TRBV28	TRBJ2-3	TRBD2	ASSLRGGFTDTQY
TRBV5-4	TRBJ2-5	TRBD2	ASSPSGSRETQY
TRBV18	TRBJ1-2	NA	ASSLLTPDTLNYGYT
TRBV15	TRBJ2-5	NA	ATSRDRVGRETQY
TRBV7-2	TRBJ1-2	NA	ASSMTATYGYT
TRBV7-9	TRBJ2-1	TRBD1	ASSLRDRGSYNEQF
TRBV6-5	TRBJ2-7	NA	ASSYSAGHYEQY
TRBV28	TRBJ1-2	TRBD1	ASSSPGQGVTPYGYT
TRBV28	TRBJ1-1	NA	ASSLYRPRNTEAF
TRBV9	TRBJ1-2	TRBD1	ASSSPGTGDGYT
TRBV6-1	TRBJ2-3	TRBD1	ASGPQGARTDTQY